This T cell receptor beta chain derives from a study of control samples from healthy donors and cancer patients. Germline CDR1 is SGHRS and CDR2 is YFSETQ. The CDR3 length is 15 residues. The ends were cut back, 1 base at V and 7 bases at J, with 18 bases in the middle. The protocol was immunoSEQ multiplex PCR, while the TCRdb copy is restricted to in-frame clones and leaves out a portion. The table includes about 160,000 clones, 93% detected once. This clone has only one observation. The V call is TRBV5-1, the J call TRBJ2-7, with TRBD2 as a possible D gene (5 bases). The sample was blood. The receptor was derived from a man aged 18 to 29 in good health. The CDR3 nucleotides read TGCGCCAGCAGCTTGCTCCGGGAAGACTACGGAGAGCAGTACTTC. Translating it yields CASSLLREDYGEQYF.